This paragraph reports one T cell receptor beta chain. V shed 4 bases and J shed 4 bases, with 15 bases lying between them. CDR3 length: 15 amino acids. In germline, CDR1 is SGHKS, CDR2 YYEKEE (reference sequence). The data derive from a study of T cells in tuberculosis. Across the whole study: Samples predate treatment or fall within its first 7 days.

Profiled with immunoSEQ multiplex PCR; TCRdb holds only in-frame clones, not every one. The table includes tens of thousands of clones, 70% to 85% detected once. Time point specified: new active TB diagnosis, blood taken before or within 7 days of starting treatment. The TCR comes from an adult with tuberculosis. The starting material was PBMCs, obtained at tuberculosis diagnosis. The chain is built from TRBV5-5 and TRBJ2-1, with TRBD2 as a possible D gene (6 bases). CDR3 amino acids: CASSLGLLTYNEQFF. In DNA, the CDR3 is TGTGCCAGCAGCCTGGGACTCCTAACTTACAATGAGCAGTTCTTC.